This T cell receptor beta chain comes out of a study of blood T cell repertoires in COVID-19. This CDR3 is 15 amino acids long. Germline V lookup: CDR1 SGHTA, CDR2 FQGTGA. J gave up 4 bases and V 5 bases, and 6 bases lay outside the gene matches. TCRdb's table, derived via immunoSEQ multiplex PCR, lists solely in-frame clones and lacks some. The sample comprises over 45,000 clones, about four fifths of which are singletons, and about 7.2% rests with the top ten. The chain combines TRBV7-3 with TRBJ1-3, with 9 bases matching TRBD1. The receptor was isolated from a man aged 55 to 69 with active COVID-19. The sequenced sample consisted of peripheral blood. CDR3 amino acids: CASSPGTGRGNTIYF. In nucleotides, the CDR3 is TGTGCCAGCAGCCCAGGGACAGGGAGGGGAAACACCATATATTTT.